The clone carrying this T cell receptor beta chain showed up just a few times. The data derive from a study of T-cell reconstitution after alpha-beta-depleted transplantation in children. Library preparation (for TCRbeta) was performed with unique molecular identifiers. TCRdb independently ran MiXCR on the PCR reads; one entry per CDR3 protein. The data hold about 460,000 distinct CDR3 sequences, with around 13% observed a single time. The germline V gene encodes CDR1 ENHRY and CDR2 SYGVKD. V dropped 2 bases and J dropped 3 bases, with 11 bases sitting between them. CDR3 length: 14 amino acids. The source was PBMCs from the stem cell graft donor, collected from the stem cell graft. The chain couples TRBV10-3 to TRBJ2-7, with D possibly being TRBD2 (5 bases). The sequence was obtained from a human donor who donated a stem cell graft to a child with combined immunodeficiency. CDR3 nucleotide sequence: TGTGCCATCAGTGAGACCGCGACTAACTACGAGCAGTACTTC. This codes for CAISETATNYEQYF.